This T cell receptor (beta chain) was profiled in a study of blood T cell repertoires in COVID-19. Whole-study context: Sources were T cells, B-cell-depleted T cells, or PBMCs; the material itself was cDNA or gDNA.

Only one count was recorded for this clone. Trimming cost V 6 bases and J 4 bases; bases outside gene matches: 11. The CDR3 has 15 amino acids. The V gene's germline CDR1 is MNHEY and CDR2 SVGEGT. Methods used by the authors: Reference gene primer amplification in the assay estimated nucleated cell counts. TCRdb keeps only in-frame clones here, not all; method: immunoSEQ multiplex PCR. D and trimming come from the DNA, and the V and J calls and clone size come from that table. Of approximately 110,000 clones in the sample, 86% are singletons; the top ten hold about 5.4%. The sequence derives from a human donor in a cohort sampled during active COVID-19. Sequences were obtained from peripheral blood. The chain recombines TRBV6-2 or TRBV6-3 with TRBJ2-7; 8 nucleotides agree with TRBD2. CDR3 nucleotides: TGTGCCAGCAGCCCCACTAGCGGTCGTGTATACGAGCAGTACTTC. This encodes CASSPTSGRVYEQYF.